The table lists the clone carrying this TCR beta chain with many counts. Its antigen is unknown. The sample comes from a study of read filtering for tumor transcriptome and immune sequencing. From roughly 400 ng of RNA, a library with molecular barcoded alpha/delta and beta/gamma adaptors was made. TCRdb used MiXCR to reprocess the reads, holding one entry per CDR3 protein. The sample holds roughly 38,000 distinct CDR3 sequences, roughly an eighth seen once. Sampling of bone marrow took place during active disease in every patient. The study, taken as a whole, reports: The CD138-negative fraction was mixed bone marrow immune cells, not pure T cells. IR-seq captured clonotypes deeper and more reliably than RNA-seq.

V gave up 5 bases and J gave up 5 bases; unmatched junction bases: 6. Germline CDR1 and CDR2: SGHTA and FQGTGA. The CDR3 length is 16 residues. Sequencing was done on a sample of a population of CD138-negative cells sorted from bone marrow. This receptor was obtained from a donor over 35 with multiple myeloma. The V call is TRBV7-3, the J call TRBJ2-1; TRBD2 matches at 13 bases. CDR3 sequence reads: CASSPRGLAGNNEQFF. The CDR3 DNA sequence: TGTGCCAGCAGCCCCCGGGGACTAGCGGGAAACAATGAGCAGTTCTTC. Looking up the rest from reference TRBV7-3 and TRBJ2-1 gives the full variable domain: GAGVSQTPSNKVTEKGKYVELRCDPISGHTALYWYRQSLGQGPEFLIYFQGTGAADDSGLPNDRFFAVRPEGSVSTLKIQRTERGDSAVYLCASSPRGLAGNNEQFFGPGTRLTVL.